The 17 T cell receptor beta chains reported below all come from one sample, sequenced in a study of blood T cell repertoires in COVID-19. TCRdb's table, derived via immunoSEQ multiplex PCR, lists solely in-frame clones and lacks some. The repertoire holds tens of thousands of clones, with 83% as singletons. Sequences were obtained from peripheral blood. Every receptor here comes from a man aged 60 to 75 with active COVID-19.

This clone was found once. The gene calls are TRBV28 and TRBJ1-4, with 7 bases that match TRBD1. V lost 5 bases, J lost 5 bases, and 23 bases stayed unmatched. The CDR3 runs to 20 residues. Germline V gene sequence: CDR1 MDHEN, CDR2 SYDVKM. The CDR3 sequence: CASSPPPQGSFRLGNEKLFF. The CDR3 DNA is TGTGCCAGCAGTCCACCCCCACAGGGGAGCTTCCGATTGGGAAATGAAAAACTGTTTTTT.

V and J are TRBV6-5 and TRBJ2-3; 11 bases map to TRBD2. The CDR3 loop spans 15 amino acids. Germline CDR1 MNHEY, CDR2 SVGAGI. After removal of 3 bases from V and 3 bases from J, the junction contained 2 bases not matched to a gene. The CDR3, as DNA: TGTGCCAGCAGTTATAGCGGGGGGGAAACAGATACGCAGTATTTT. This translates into CASSYSGGETDTQYF.

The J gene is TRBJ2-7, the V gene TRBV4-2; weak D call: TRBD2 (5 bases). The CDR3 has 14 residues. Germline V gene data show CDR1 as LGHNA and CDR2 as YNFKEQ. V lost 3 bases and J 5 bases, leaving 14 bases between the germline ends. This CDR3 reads CASSQAAGSNEQYF. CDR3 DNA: TGTGCCAGCAGCCAGGCGGCGGGTTCTAACGAGCAGTACTTC.

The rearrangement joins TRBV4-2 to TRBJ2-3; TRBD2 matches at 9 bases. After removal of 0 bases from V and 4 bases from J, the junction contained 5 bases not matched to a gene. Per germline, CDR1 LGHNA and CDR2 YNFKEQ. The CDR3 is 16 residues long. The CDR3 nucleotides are TGTGCCAGCAGCCAAGATACAGCGGGGGGCTCAGATACGCAGTATTTT. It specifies CASSQDTAGGSDTQYF.

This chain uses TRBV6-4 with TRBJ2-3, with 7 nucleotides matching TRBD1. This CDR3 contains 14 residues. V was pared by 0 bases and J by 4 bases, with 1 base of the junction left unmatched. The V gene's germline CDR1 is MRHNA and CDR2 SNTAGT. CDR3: CASSDSQGADTQYF. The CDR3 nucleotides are TGTGCCAGCAGTGACTCGCAGGGGGCAGATACGCAGTATTTT.

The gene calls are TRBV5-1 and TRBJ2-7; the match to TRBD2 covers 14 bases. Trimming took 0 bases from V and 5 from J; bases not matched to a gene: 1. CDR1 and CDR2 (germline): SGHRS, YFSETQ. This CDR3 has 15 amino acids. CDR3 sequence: CASSLGGLAGDEQYF. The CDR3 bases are TGCGCCAGCAGCTTGGGGGGACTAGCGGGAGACGAGCAGTACTTC.

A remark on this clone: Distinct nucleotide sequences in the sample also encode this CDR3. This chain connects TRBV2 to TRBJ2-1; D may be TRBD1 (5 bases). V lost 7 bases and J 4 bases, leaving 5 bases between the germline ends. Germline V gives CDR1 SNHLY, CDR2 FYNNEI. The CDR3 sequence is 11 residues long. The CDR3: CASTGYNEQFF. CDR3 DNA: TGTGCCAGCACAGGGTACAATGAGCAGTTCTTC.

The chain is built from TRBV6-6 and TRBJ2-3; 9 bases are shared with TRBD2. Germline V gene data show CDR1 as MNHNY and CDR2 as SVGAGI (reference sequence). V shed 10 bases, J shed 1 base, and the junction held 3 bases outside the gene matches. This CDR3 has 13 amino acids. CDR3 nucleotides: TGTGCCACCTTAGCGGGAGGCACAGATACGCAGTATTTT. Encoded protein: CATLAGGTDTQYF.

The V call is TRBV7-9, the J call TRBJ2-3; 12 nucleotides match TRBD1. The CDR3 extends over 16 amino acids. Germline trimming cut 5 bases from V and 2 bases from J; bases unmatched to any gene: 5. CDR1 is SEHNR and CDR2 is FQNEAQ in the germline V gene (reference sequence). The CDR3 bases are TGTGCCAGCAGCACCGGGACAGGGGGCGTCACAGATACGCAGTATTTT. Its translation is CASSTGTGGVTDTQYF.

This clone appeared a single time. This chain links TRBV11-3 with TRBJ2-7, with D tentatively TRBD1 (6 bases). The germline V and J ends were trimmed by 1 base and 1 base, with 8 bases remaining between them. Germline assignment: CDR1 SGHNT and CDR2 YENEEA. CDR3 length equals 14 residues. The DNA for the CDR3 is TGTGCCAGCAGCTTAGGGACAGAATCCTACGAGCAGTACTTC. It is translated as CASSLGTESYEQYF.

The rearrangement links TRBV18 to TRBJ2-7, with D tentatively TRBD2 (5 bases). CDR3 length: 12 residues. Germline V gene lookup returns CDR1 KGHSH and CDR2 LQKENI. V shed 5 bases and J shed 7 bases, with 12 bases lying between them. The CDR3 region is CASSTSGREQYF. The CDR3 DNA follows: TGTGCCAGCTCAACCAGCGGTAGAGAGCAGTACTTC. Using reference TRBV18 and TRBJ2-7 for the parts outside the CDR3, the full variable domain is NAGVMQNPRHLVRRRGQEARLRCSPMKGHSHVYWYRQLPEEGLKFMVYLQKENIIDESGMPKERFSAEFPKEGPSILRIQQVVRGDSAAYFCASSTSGREQYFGPGTRLTVT.

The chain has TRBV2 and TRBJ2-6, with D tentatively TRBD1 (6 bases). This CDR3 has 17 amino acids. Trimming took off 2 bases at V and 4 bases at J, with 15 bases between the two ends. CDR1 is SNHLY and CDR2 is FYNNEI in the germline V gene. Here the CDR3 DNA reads TGTGCCAGCAGTGAATCTGTGACAGGAGCGGGGGCCAACGTCCTGACTTTC. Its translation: CASSESVTGAGANVLTF.

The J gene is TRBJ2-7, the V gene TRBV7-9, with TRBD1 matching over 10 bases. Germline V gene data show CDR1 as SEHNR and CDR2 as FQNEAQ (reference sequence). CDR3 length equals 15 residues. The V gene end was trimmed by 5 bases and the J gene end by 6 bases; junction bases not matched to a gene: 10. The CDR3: CASSVERTGGGEQYF. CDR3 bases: TGTGCCAGCAGCGTGGAACGGACAGGGGGTGGCGAGCAGTACTTC.

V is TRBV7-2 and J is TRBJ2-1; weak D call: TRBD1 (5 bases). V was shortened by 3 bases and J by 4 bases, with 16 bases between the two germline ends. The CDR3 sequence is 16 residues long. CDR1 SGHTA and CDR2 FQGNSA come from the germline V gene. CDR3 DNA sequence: TGTGCCAGCAGCTTGGTCTCAGGGCTGTCGTACAATGAGCAGTTCTTC. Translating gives CASSLVSGLSYNEQFF.

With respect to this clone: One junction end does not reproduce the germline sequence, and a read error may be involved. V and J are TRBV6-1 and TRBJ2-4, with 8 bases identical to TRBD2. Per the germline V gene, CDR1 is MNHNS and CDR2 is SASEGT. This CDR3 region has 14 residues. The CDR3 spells CASSDGLRGALAHF. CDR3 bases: TGTGCCAGCAGTGATGGTTTGCGGGGGGCCCTGGCCCACTTC.

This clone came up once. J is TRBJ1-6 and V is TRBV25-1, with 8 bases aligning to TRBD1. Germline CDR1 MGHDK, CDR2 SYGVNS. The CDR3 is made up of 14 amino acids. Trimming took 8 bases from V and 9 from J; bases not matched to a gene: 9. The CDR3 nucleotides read TGTGCCAGCGCGGGGGACAGGTCCTTTTCACCCCTCCACTTT. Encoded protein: CASAGDRSFSPLHF.

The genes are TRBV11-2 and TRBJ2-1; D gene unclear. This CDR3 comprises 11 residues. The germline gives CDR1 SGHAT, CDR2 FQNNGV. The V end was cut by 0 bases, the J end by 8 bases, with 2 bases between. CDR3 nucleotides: TGTGCCAGCAGCTTAGACTATGAGCAGTTCTTC. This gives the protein CASSLDYEQFF.